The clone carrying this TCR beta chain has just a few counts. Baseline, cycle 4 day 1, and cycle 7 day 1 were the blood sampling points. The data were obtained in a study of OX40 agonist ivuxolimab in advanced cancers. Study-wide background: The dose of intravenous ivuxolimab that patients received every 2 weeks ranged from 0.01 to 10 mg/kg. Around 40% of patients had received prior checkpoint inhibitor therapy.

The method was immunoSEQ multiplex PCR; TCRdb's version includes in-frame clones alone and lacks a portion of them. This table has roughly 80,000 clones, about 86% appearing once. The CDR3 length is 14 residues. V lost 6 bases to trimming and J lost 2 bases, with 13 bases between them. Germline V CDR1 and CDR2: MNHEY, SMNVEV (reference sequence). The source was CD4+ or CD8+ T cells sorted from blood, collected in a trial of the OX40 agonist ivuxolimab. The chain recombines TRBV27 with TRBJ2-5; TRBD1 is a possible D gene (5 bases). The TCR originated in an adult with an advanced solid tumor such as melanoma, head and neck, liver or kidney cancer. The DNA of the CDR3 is TGTGCCAGCAGGGGCCAGGGCGGACAAGAGACCCAGTACTTC. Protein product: CASRGQGGQETQYF.